This TCR beta chain appears in the sequencing data of a study of TIL therapy for anti-PD-1-resistant metastatic lung cancer. Sequencing used immunoSEQ v3. Assay: immunoSEQ multiplex PCR; the TCRdb copy retains only in-frame clones and omits some. This table has 20,000 or so clones, about two thirds appearing once. V was cut by 0 bases and J by 4 bases, with 12 bases left in between. Germline-derived CDR1 and CDR2 are SQVTM and ANQGSEA. The CDR3 loop spans 14 amino acids. Time point in this sample: pre-treatment sample, taken before nivolumab and TIL therapy. The source of this sequence is a person aged 25-80 years with non-small cell lung cancer. The sequencing used blood, collected at baseline. This chain connects TRBV29-1 to TRBJ1-2; D ambiguous. The CDR3 nucleotides read TGCAGCGTTGAAGATCATGGGTTCAGCTATGGCTACACCTTC. As protein: CSVEDHGFSYGYTF.